The 19 T cell receptor beta chains given below trace back to one sample, sequenced in a study of blood T cells in healthy people across ages. Alongside a J-beta primer mix, a sample-barcoded 5' primer served in a second PCR lasting roughly 7 to 11 cycles. TCRdb reanalysed the 5' RACE reads using MiXCR and keeps one entry per CDR3 protein. The sample includes about 640,000 distinct CDR3 sequences, approximately 30% of them seen just once. Material for sequencing was blood. All receptors come from a woman at least 80 years old in good health.

The chain recombines TRBV5-1 with TRBJ1-1; possibly TRBD1 for D (6 bases). V was clipped by 3 bases and J by 1 base, with 10 bases between them. This CDR3 has 14 residues. The germline gives CDR1 SGHRS, CDR2 YFSETQ. CDR3 nucleotides: TGCGCCAGCAGCTACGCGGACAGGAACACTGAAGCTTTCTTT. As protein: CASSYADRNTEAFF.

This clonotype was recorded many times. The chain carries TRBV29-1 and TRBJ1-1, with D possibly TRBD1 on 5 matching bases. V dropped 7 bases and J dropped 4 bases, with 13 bases sitting between them. There are 12 residues in the CDR3. Germline-derived CDR1 and CDR2 are SQVTM and ANQGSEA. CDR3 sequence reads: CSAEAGGTEAFF. The DNA for the CDR3 is TGCAGCGCCGAGGCTGGGGGCACTGAAGCTTTCTTT.

Ten or more counts support this clonotype. The CDR3 DNA follows: TGTGCCAGCAGCCCCGGGGCAGGCCATAGCTACGAGCAGTACTTC. It is translated as CASSPGAGHSYEQYF. This chain uses TRBV7-3 with TRBJ2-7; perhaps D is TRBD1 or TRBD2 (5 bases each). CDR1 and CDR2 (germline): SGHTA, FQGTGA. The CDR3 runs to 15 residues. The V gene lost 5 bases and the J gene lost 3 bases, with 17 bases spanning the gap. Variable domain in full (rest from reference TRBV7-3 and TRBJ2-7): GAGVSQTPSNKVTEKGKYVELRCDPISGHTALYWYRQSLGQGPEFLIYFQGTGAADDSGLPNDRFFAVRPEGSVSTLKIQRTERGDSAVYLCASSPGAGHSYEQYFGPGTRLTVT.

This clonotype showed up many times. The chain uses TRBV9 and TRBJ2-3, with D possibly TRBD1 on 5 matching bases. This CDR3 is 11 amino acids long. Trimming took off 3 bases at V and 6 bases at J, with 5 bases between the two ends. Germline values: CDR1 SGDLS, CDR2 YYNGEE. The CDR3: CASSEGDTQYF. In nucleotides, the CDR3 is TGTGCCAGCAGCGAGGGGGATACGCAGTATTTT.

The chain links TRBV6-1 to TRBJ1-2, with D uncertain. Germline V gene data show CDR1 as MNHNS and CDR2 as SASEGT. The CDR3 is 14 amino acids. V was clipped by 7 bases and J by 6 bases, with 18 bases between them. The CDR3 protein is CASIPTDARHGYTF. For the CDR3, the DNA is TGTGCCAGCATCCCGACCGATGCTCGCCATGGCTACACCTTC.

The rearrangement links TRBV20-1 to TRBJ2-4, with 7 nucleotides matching TRBD1. The tail of the sequence fits TRBJ2-7 better, so the J call may be wrong. The germline V gene encodes CDR1 DFQATT and CDR2 SNEGSKA (reference sequence). The CDR3 is 12 amino acids. Written as DNA, the CDR3 is TGCAGTGCTGTGACAGGGAGATACGAGCAGTACTTC. Translating it yields CSAVTGRYEQYF.

Concerning this clonotype: This may be a read error: a much more frequent sequence differs by one nucleotide. The chain uses TRBV7-9 and TRBJ2-5, with a weak D call TRBD2 (5 bases). Gene TRBJ2-7 matches the end of the DNA better, so the J call may be wrong. This CDR3 comprises 18 residues. The germline V gene has CDR1 SEHNR and CDR2 FQNEAQ (reference sequence). The CDR3 reads CASSFASSRGRSRDEQYF. DNA of the CDR3: TGTGCCAGCAGTTTTGCCAGCTCCCGGGGAAGATCTCGGGACGAGCAGTACTTC.

There are many counts of this clonotype. The J gene is TRBJ1-2, the V gene TRBV28; D possibly corresponds to TRBD1 (6 bases). Germline lookup yields CDR1 MDHEN and CDR2 SYDVKM. V lost 6 bases to trimming and J lost 0 bases, with 14 bases between them. The length of the CDR3 is 15 residues. CDR3 protein: CASSSQGLANYGYTF. In DNA, the CDR3 is TGTGCCAGCAGCTCACAGGGTCTTGCTAACTATGGCTACACCTTC.

For this clonotype: A clone one base away is much larger, so this may be a read error. The chain couples TRBV20-1 to TRBJ1-4; D gene ambiguous. Germline loops: CDR1 DFQATT, CDR2 SNEGSKA (reference sequence). There are 14 residues in the CDR3. The CDR3 loop is CSALKGGANEKRFF. The CDR3 DNA follows: TGCAGTGCCCTTAAGGGAGGCGCTAATGAAAAACGGTTTTTT.

This clonotype was picked up a small number of times. The chain combines TRBV7-2 with TRBJ1-6; D is perhaps TRBD1 (5 bases). The CDR3 extends over 15 amino acids. From germline, CDR1 is SGHTA and CDR2 FQGNSA. The germline V and J ends were trimmed by 5 bases and 6 bases, with 14 bases remaining between them. DNA for the CDR3: TGTGCCAGCAGCCAGGGTACAGGACGTAATTCACCCCTCCACTTT. As protein: CASSQGTGRNSPLHF.

The table lists this clonotype with many counts. The J gene is TRBJ2-6, the V gene TRBV18; D may be TRBD1 (5 bases). The germline CDR1 and CDR2 sequences are KGHSH and LQKENI. V lost 3 bases and J lost 1, with 13 bases in between. This CDR3 comprises 17 residues. CDR3 sequence (DNA): TGTGCCAGCTCACCGGCAGGGTTTTCGTCTGGGGCCAACGTCCTGACTTTC. Protein: CASSPAGFSSGANVLTF. Combining the CDR3 with reference TRBV18 and TRBJ2-6 gives the whole variable domain NAGVMQNPRHLVRRRGQEARLRCSPMKGHSHVYWYRQLPEEGLKFMVYLQKENIIDESGMPKERFSAEFPKEGPSILRIQQVVRGDSAAYFCASSPAGFSSGANVLTFGAGSRLTVL.

This clonotype came up once. This clone may be a read error of a much larger clone one base away. J is TRBJ1-1 and V is TRBV27; TRBD1 agrees at 10 bases. V lost 6 bases, J lost 7 bases, and 8 bases stayed unmatched. Germline V lookup: CDR1 MNHEY, CDR2 SMNVEV (reference sequence). The CDR3 sequence is 14 residues long. Here the CDR3 reads CASRPRTGGSEAFF. CDR3 DNA sequence: TGTGCCAGCAGGCCTCGGACAGGGGGGAGTGAAGCTTTCTTT.

As concerns this clonotype: A single base separates this from a much larger clone, so it may be a read error. This chain links TRBV19 with TRBJ2-7, with no clear D. The J call is in doubt because the DNA end fits TRBJ2-5 better. The CDR3 extends over 13 amino acids. The V gene's germline CDR1 is LNHDA and CDR2 SQIVND (reference sequence). The CDR3: CASSIRPRETQYF. The CDR3, as DNA: TGTGCCAGTAGCATCAGACCGAGGGAGACCCAGTACTTC.

This clonotype was observed many times. The chain recombines TRBV7-9 with TRBJ1-1, with a possible D match to TRBD1 (5 bases). Between the trimmed V and J ends, which lost 3 bases and 2 bases, there was a span of 10 bases. The CDR3 extends over 14 amino acids. In germline, CDR1 is SEHNR, CDR2 FQNEAQ (reference sequence). CDR3 region: CASSLIRGNTEAFF. CDR3 sequence (DNA): TGTGCCAGCAGCTTGATTCGGGGCAACACTGAAGCTTTCTTT.

This clonotype was seen only a few times. Germline is not matched at one junction end, which may reflect a read error. The chain is built from TRBV14 and TRBJ1-2; D is undetermined. The V gene's germline CDR1 is SGHDN and CDR2 FVKESK. The CDR3 is made up of 15 amino acids. CDR3 DNA: TGTGCCAGCAGCCAAGATAGGCTGGAGGGCTATGGCTGCACCTTC. Its translation is CASSQDRLEGYGCTF.

This clonotype was seen many times. The rearrangement uses TRBV11-3 and TRBJ2-5; weak D call: TRBD2 (6 bases). CDR1 and CDR2 from the germline V gene are SGHNT and YENEEA. The CDR3 runs 14 residues. Trimming removed 1 base at V and 5 bases at J, with 11 bases between. CDR3 bases: TGTGCCAGCAGCTTAGCCGGGGGTTCCGAGACCCAGTACTTC. This gives the protein CASSLAGGSETQYF.

This clonotype was observed a few times. This CDR3 reads CASSGARGSNQPQHF. CDR3 coding DNA: TGTGCCAGCAGTGGGGCCAGGGGTAGCAATCAGCCCCAGCATTTT. The V gene is TRBV2, the J gene TRBJ1-5; D is perhaps TRBD1 (6 bases). CDR1 is SNHLY, CDR2 FYNNEI, per germline. The V gene lost 4 bases and the J gene lost 0 bases, with 10 bases spanning the gap. CDR3 length: 15 residues.

About this clonotype itself: A much larger clone differs from this one at a single base, so this may be a read error. The chain couples TRBV12-3 or TRBV12-4 to TRBJ1-2, with a possible D match to TRBD1 (5 bases). The CDR3 has 13 amino acids. The CDR3 sequence: CASSLDRRYDYTF. The CDR3 region has the DNA TGTGCCAGCAGTTTAGACAGGAGGTATGACTACACCTTC.

Concerning this clonotype itself: A much larger clone differs by one base, so this may be a read error. The chain links TRBV7-6 to TRBJ1-5; no reliable D call. This CDR3 has 17 residues. Germline V gene sequence: CDR1 SGHVS, CDR2 FNYEAQ. Trimming pared 0 bases from V and 3 bases from J, leaving 15 bases between. The CDR3: CASSLAQQIYNNQPQHF. The CDR3 DNA is TGTGCCAGCAGCTTAGCGCAACAAATTTATAACAATCAGCCCCAGCATTTT.